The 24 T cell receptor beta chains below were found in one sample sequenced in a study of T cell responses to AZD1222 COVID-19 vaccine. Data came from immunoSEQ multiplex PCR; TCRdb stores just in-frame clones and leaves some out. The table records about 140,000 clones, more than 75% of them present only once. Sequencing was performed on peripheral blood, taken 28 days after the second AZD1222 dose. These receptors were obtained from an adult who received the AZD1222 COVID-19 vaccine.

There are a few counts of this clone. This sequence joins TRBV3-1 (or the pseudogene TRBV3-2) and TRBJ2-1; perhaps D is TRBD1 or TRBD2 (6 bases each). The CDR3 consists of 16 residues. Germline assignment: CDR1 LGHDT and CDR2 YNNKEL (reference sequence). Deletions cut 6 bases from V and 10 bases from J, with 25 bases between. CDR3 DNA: TGTGCCAGCAGTTTAACCTGGGGGGCGAGATCGGTAGAGCAGTTCTTC. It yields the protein CASSLTWGARSVEQFF.

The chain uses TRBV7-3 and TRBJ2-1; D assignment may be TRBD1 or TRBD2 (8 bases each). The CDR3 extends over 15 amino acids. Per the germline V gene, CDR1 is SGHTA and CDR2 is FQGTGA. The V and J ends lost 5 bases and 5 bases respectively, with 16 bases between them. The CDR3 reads CASSLGQGLDNEQFF. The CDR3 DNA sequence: TGTGCCAGCAGCCTCGGACAGGGACTAGACAATGAGCAGTTCTTC. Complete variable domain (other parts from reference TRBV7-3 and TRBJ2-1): GAGVSQTPSNKVTEKGKYVELRCDPISGHTALYWYRQSLGQGPEFLIYFQGTGAADDSGLPNDRFFAVRPEGSVSTLKIQRTERGDSAVYLCASSLGQGLDNEQFFGPGTRLTVL.

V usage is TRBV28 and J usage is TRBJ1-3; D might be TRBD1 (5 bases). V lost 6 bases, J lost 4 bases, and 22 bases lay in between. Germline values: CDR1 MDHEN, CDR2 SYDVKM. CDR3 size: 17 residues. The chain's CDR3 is CASSEARGGAVGNTIYF. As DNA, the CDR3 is TGTGCCAGCAGCGAAGCGCGGGGCGGGGCCGTGGGAAACACCATATATTTT. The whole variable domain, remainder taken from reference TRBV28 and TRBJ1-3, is DVKVTQSSRYLVKRTGEKVFLECVQDMDHENMFWYRQDPGLGLRLIYFSYDVKMKEKGDIPEGYSVSREKKERFSLILESASTNQTSMYLCASSEARGGAVGNTIYFGEGSWLTVV.

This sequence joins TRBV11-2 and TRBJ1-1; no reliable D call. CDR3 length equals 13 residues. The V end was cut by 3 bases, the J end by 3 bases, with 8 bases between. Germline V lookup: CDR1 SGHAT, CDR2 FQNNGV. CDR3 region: CASSFSEDTEAFF. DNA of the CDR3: TGTGCCAGCAGCTTCTCGGAGGACACTGAAGCTTTCTTT. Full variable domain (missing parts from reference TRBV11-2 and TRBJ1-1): EAGVAQSPRYKIIEKRQSVAFWCNPISGHATLYWYQQILGQGPKLLIQFQNNGVVDDSQLPKDRFSAERLKGVDSTLKIQPAKLEDSAVYLCASSFSEDTEAFFGQGTRLTVV.

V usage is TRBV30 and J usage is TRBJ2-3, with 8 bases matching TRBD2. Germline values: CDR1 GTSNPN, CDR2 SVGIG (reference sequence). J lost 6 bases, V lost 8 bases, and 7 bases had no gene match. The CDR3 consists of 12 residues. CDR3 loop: CAGKTGGDTQYF. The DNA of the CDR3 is TGTGCCGGCAAGACGGGGGGGGATACGCAGTATTTT.

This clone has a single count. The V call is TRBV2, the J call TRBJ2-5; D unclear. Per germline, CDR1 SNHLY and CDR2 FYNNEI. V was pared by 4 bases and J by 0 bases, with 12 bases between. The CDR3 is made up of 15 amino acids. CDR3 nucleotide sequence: TGTGCCAGCAGTGTGCAGAACCTCAACCAAGAGACCCAGTACTTC. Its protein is CASSVQNLNQETQYF.

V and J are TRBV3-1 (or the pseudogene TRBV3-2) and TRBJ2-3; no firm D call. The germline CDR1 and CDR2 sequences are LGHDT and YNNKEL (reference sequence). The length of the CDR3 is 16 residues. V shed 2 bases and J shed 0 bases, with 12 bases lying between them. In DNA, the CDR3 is TGTGCCAGCAGCCAAAGTTTTGGTTCTAGCACAGATACGCAGTATTTT. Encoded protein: CASSQSFGSSTDTQYF.

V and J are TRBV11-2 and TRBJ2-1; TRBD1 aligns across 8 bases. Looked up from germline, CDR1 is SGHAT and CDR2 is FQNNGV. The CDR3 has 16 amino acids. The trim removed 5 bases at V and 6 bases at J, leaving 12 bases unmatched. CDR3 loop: CASSLITGTGLNEQFF. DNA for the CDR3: TGTGCCAGCAGCCTTATTACCGGGACAGGTCTCAATGAGCAGTTCTTC.

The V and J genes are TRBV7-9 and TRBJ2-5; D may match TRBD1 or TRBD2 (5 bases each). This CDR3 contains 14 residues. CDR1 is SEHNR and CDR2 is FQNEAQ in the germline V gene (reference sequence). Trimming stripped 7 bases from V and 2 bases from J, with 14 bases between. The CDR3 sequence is CASKGEIGQETQYF. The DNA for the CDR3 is TGTGCCAGCAAAGGGGAGATAGGACAAGAGACCCAGTACTTC.

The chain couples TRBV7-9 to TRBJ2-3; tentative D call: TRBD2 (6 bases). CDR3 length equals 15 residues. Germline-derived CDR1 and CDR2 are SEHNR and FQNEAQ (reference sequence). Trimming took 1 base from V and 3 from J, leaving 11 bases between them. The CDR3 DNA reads TGTGCCAGCAGCTTAGTCTCCGGGGGTACAGATACGCAGTATTTT. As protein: CASSLVSGGTDTQYF.

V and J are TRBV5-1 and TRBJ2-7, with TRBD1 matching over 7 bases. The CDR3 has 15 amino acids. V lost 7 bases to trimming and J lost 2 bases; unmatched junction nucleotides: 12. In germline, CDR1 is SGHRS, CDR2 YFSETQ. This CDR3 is CASQNQPGQTYEQYF. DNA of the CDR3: TGCGCCAGCCAAAATCAACCGGGACAGACCTACGAGCAGTACTTC.

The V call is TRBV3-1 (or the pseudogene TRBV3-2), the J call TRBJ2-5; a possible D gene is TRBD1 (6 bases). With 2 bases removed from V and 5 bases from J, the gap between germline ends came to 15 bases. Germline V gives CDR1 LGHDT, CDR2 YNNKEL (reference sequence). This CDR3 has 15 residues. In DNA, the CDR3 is TGTGCCAGCAGCCAAAGAGCCCGTCAGGGGGAGACCCAGTACTTC. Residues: CASSQRARQGETQYF.

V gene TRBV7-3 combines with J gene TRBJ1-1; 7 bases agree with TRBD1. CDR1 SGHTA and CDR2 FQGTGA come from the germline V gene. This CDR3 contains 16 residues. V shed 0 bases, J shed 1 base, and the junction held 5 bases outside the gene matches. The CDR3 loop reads CASSLTPSGGNTEAFF. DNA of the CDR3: TGTGCCAGCAGCTTAACTCCCTCAGGGGGGAACACTGAAGCTTTCTTT.

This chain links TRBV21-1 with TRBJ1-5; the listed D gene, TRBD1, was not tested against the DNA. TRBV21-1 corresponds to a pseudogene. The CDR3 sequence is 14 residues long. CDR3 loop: CASSADRGPQPQHF. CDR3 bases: TGTGCCAGCAGCGCCGACAGGGGGCCCCAGCCCCAGCATTTT.

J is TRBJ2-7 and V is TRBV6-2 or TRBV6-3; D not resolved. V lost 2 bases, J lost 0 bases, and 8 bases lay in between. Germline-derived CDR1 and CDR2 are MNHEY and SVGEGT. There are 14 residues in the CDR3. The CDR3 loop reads CASSYKTSSYEQYF. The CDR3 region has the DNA TGTGCCAGCAGTTACAAAACAAGCTCCTACGAGCAGTACTTC.

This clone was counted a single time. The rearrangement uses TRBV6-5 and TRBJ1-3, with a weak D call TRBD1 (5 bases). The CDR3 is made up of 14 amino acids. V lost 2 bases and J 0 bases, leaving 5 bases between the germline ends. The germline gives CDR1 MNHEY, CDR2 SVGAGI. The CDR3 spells CASSYDSSGNTIYF. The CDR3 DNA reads TGTGCCAGCAGTTACGACAGCTCTGGAAACACCATATATTTT.

As DNA, the CDR3 is TGTGCCAGCAGTTATTTCAGCAATCAGCCCCAGCATTTT. Translated: CASSYFSNQPQHF. This chain joins TRBV6-2 or TRBV6-3 and TRBJ1-5, with no clear D. The length of the CDR3 is 13 residues. CDR1 and CDR2 from the germline V gene are MNHEY and SVGEGT. V was trimmed by 3 bases and J by 1 base, leaving 4 bases between them.

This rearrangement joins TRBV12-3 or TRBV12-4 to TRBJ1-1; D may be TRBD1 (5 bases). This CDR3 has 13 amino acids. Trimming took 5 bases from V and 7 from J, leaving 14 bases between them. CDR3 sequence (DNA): TGTGCCAGCAGTGCCGGGACCCAAGTTGAAGCTTTCTTT. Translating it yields CASSAGTQVEAFF.

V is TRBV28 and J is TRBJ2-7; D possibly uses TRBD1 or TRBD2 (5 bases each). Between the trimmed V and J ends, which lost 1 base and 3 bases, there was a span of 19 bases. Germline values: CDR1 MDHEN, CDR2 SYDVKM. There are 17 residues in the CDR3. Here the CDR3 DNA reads TGTGCCAGCAGTTTATTTGGGACCCCCCTCCCCTACTACGAGCAGTACTTC. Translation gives CASSLFGTPLPYYEQYF.

The CDR3: CSATEGGGREQYF. DNA for the CDR3: TGCAGCGCTACTGAAGGCGGGGGAAGGGAGCAGTACTTC. The chain recombines TRBV29-1 with TRBJ2-7; 7 bases fit TRBD2. CDR3 length: 13 amino acids. Germline loops: CDR1 SQVTM, CDR2 ANQGSEA. With V trimmed by 7 bases and J by 7 bases, 13 bases remained unmatched.

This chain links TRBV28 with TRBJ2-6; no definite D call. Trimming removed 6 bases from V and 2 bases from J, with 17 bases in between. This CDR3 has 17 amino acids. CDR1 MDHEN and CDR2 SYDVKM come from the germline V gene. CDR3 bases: TGTGCCAGCAGCCGACCAGTTTACCTACCTGGGGCCAACGTCCTGACTTTC. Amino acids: CASSRPVYLPGANVLTF.

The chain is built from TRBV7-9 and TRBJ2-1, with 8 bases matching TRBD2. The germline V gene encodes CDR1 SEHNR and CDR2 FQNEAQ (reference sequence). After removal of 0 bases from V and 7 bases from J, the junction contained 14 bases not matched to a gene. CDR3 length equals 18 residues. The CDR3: CASSLARVTSATGNEQFF. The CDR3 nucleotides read TGTGCCAGCAGCTTAGCGCGAGTGACTAGCGCCACGGGGAATGAGCAGTTCTTC. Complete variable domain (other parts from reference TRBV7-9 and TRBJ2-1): DTGVSQNPRHKITKRGQNVTFRCDPISEHNRLYWYRQTLGQGPEFLTYFQNEAQLEKSRLLSDRFSAERPKGSFSTLEIQRTEQGDSAMYLCASSLARVTSATGNEQFFGPGTRLTVL.

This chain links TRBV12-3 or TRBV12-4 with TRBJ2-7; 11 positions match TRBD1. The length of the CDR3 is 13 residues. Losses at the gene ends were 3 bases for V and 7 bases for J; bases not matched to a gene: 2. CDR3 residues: CASSLGQGGEQYF. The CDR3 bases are TGTGCCAGCAGTTTGGGACAGGGGGGTGAGCAGTACTTC.

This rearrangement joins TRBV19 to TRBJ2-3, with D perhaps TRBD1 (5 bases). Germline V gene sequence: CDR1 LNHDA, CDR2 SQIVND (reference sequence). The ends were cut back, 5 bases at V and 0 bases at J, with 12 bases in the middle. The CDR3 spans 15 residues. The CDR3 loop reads CASSRRGDSTDTQYF. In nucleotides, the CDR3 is TGTGCCAGTAGTCGTAGGGGCGATAGCACAGATACGCAGTATTTT.